This T cell receptor beta chain is from a study of tumor T cells in aggressive B-cell lymphoma. Here immunoSEQ multiplex PCR was the method, and the copy in TCRdb shows in-frame clones only, minus some. The sample records under 3,500 clones, roughly two thirds being singletons. Germline V gene sequence: CDR1 MNHEY, CDR2 SMNVEV (reference sequence). V dropped 0 bases and J dropped 3; count of bases not matched to a gene: 5. The CDR3 is 17 amino acids. Sequencing was done on a sample of tumor tissue. The V and J genes are TRBV27 and TRBJ2-7; the match to TRBD2 covers 13 bases. The receptor was derived from an adult with diffuse large B cell lymphoma. The CDR3 loop is CASSLSSGLAGFYEQYF. The CDR3 nucleotides read TGTGCCAGCAGTTTATCGTCGGGACTAGCGGGATTCTACGAGCAGTACTTC.